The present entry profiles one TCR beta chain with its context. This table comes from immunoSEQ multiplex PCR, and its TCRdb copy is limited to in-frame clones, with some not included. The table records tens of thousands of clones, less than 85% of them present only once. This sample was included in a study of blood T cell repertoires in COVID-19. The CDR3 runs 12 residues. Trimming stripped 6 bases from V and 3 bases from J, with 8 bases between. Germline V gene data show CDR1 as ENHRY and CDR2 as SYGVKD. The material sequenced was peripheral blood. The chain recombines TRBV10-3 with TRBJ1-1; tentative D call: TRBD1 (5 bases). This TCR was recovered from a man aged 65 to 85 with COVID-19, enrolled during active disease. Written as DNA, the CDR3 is TGTGCCATCAGGGGGGGTTACACTGAAGCTTTCTTT. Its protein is CAIRGGYTEAFF.